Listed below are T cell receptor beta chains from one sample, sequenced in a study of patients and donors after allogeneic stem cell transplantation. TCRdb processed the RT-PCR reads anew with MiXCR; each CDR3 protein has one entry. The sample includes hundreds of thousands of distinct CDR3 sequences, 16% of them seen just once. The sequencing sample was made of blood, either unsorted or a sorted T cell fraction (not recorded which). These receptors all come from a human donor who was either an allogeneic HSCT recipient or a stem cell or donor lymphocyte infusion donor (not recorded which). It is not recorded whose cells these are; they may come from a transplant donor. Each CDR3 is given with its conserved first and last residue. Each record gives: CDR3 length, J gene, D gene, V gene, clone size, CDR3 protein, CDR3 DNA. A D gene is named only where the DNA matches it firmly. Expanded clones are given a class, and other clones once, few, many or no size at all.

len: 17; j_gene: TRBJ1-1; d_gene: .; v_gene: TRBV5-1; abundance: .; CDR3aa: CASSPQGLGILNTEAFF; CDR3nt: TGCGCCAGCAGCCCACAAGGTTTAGGGATTCTGAACACTGAAGCTTTCTTT
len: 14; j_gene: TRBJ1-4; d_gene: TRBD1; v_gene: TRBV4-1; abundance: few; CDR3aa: CASSWDRGDEKLFF; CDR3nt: TGCGCCAGCAGCTGGGACAGGGGAGACGAAAAACTGTTTTTT
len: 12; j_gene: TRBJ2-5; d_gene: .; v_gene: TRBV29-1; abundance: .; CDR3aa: CSVESREETQYF; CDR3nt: TGCAGCGTTGAGAGCAGGGAAGAGACCCAGTACTTC
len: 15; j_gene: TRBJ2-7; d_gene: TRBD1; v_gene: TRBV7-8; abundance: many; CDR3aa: CASSFGGTGDFEQYF; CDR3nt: TGTGCCAGCAGCTTCGGCGGGACAGGGGATTTCGAGCAGTACTTC
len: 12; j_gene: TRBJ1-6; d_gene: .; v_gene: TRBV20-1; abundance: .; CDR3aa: CSASGKNSPLHF; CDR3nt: TGCAGTGCTAGCGGCAAGAATTCACCCCTCCACTTT
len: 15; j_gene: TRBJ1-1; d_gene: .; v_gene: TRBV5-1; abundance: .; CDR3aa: CASSPGGFANTEAFF; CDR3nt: TGCGCCAGCAGCCCCGGGGGTTTCGCGAACACTGAAGCTTTCTTT
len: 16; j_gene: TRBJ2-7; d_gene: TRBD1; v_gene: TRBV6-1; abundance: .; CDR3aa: CASSRVGQGNVYEQYF; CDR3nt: TGTGCCAGCAGTAGAGTGGGACAGGGTAACGTGTACGAGCAGTACTTC
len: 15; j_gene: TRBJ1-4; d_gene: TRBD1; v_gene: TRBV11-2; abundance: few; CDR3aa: CASSPRDRAGEKLFF; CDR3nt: TGTGCCAGCAGCCCCCGGGACAGGGCAGGTGAAAAACTGTTTTTT
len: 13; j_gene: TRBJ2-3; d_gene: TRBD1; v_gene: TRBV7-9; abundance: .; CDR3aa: CASSPDRVDTQYF; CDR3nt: TGTGCCAGCAGCCCAGACAGGGTTGATACGCAGTATTTT
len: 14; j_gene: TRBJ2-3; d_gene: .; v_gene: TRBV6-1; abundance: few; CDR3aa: CASSFQLHTDTQYF; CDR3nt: TGTGCCAGCAGCTTCCAGCTTCACACAGATACGCAGTATTTT
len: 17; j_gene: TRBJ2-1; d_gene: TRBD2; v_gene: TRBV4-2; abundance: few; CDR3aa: CASSQVPLAGDNHEQFF; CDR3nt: TGTGCCAGCAGCCAAGTGCCCCTAGCGGGAGATAACCATGAGCAGTTCTTC
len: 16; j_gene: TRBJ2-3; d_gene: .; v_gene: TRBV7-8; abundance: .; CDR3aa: CASSLSTSSYTDTQYF; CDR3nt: TGTGCCAGCAGCTTAAGTACTTCTTCTTACACAGATACGCAGTATTTT
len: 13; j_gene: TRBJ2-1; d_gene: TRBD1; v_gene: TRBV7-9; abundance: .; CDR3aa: CAGGQDDFNEQFF; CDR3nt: TGTGCCGGGGGACAGGATGACTTCAATGAGCAGTTCTTC
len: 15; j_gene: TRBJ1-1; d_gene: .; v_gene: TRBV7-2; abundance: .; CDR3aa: CASSLRQSLNTEAFF; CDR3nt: TGTGCCAGCAGCTTAAGACAGTCTTTGAACACTGAAGCTTTCTTT
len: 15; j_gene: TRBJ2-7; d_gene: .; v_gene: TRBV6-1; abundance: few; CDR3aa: CASSRGLSRVYEQYF; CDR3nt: TGTGCCAGCAGCCGGGGACTCTCAAGGGTCTACGAGCAGTACTTC
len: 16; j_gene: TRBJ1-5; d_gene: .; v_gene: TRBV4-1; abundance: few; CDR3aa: CASSQSGTTSGQPQHF; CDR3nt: TGCGCCAGCAGCCAAAGTGGGACAACCAGTGGGCAGCCCCAGCATTTT
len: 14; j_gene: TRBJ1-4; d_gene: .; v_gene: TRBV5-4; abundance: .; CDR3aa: CASSYGGSNEKLFF; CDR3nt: TGTGCCAGCAGCTATGGGGGCTCTAATGAAAAACTGTTTTTT
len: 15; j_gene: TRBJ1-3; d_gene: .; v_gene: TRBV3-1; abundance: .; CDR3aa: CASSQRVPTGNTIYF; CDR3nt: TGTGCCAGCAGCCAGCGGGTTCCGACTGGAAACACCATATATTTT
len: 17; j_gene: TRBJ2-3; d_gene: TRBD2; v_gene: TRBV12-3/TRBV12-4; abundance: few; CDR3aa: CASSGFLAGPPTDTQYF; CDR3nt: TGTGCCAGCAGTGGATTCTTAGCGGGGCCCCCCACAGATACGCAGTATTTT
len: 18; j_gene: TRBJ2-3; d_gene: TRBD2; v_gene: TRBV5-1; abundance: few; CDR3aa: CASSLPGLAGGETDTQYF; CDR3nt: TGCGCCAGCAGCTTGCCGGGACTAGCGGGAGGAGAGACAGATACGCAGTATTTT
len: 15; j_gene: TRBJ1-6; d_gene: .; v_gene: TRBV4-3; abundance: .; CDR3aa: CASSQDRTYRSPLHF; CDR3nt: TGCGCCAGCAGCCAAGACAGGACCTATAGGTCACCCCTCCACTTT
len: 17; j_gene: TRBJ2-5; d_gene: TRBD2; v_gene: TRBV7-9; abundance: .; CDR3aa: CASSFGTSGVNQETQYF; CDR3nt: TGTGCCAGCAGCTTCGGGACTAGCGGGGTAAACCAAGAGACCCAGTACTTC
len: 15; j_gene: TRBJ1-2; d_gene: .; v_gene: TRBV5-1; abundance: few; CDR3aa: CASSPGLQTGYGYTF; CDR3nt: TGCGCCAGCAGCCCGGGACTCCAAACCGGCTATGGCTACACCTTC
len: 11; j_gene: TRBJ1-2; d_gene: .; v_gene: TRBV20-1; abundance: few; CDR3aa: CSGLGAYGYTF; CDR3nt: TGCAGCGGCCTGGGAGCTTATGGCTACACCTTC
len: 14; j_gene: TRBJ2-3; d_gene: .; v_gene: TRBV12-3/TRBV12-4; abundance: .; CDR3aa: CASSPLGTPLTQYF; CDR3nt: TGTGCCAGCAGTCCCCTCGGGACTCCGCTTACGCAGTATTTT
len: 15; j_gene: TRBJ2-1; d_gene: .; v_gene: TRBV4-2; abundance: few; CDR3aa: CASSQEGDGRNEQFF; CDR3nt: TGTGCCAGCAGCCAAGAGGGTGACGGGAGAAACGAGCAGTTCTTC
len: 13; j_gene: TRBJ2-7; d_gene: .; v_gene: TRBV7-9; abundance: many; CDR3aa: CASSLGHGYEQYF; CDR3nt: TGTGCCAGCAGCTTAGGTCACGGCTACGAGCAGTACTTC
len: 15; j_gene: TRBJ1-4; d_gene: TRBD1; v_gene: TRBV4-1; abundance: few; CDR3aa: CASSPTGGPNEKLFF; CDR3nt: TGCGCCAGCAGCCCGACAGGGGGCCCTAATGAAAAACTGTTTTTT
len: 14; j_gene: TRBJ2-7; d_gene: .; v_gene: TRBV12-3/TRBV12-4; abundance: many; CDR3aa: CASSLGSRWIEQYF; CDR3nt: TGTGCCAGCAGTTTAGGGTCGAGGTGGATCGAGCAGTACTTC
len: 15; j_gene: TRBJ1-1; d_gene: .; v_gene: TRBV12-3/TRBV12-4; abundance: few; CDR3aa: CASSFSGTLNTEAFF; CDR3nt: TGTGCCAGCAGTTTCTCCGGGACATTGAACACTGAAGCTTTCTTT
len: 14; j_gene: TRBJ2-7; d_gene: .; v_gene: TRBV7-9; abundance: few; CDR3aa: CASSHDLTAYEQYF; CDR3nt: TGTGCCAGCAGCCACGACTTGACAGCCTACGAGCAGTACTTC
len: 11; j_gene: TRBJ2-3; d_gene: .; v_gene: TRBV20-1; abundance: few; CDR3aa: CSARTSMAQYF; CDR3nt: TGCAGTGCTAGGACGTCGATGGCGCAGTATTTT
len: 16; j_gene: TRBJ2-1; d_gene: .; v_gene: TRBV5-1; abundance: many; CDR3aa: CASSLVGGTSYNEQFF; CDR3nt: TGCGCCAGCAGCTTGGTAGGCGGGACATCCTACAATGAGCAGTTCTTC
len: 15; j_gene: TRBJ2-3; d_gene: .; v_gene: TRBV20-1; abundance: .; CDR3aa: CSARRGGQITDTQYF; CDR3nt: TGCAGTGCTAGAAGGGGTGGGCAGATCACAGATACGCAGTATTTT
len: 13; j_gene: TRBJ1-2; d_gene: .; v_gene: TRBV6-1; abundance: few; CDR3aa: CASQKARVDGYTF; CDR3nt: TGTGCCAGCCAAAAGGCCAGGGTGGATGGCTACACCTTC
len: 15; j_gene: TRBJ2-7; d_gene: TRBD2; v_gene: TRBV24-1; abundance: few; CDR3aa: CATSDSSGGADEQYF; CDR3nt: TGTGCCACCAGTGACAGTAGCGGGGGGGCCGACGAGCAGTACTTC
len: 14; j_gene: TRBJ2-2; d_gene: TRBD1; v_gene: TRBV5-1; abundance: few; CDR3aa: CASASGQGTGELFF; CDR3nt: TGCGCCAGCGCCTCCGGACAGGGCACCGGGGAGCTGTTTTTT
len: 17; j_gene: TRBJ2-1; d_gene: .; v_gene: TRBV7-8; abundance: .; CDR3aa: CASSSERTGGRTNEQFF; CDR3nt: TGTGCCAGCAGCTCCGAGCGGACGGGGGGCCGAACCAATGAGCAGTTCTTC
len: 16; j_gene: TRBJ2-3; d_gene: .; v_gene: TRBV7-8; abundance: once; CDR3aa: CASSLMDGGSTDTQYF; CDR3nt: TGTGCCAGCAGCTTAATGGATGGCGGGAGCACAGATACGCAGTATTTT
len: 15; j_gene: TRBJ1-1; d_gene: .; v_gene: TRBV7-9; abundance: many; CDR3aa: CASTQGERLNTEAFF; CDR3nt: TGTGCCAGCACACAAGGGGAAAGACTGAACACTGAAGCTTTCTTT
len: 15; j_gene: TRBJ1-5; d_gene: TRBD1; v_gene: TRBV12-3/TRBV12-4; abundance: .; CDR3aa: CASSLDRDRGQPQHF; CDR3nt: TGTGCCAGCAGTTTAGACCGGGACAGGGGACAGCCCCAGCATTTT
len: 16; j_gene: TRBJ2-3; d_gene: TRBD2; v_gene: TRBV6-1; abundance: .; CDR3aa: CASSTGASGRADTQYF; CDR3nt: TGTGCCAGCAGTACTGGGGCTAGCGGGAGGGCTGATACGCAGTATTTT
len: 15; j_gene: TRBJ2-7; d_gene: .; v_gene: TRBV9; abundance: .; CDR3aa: CASSLHPGRGVEQYF; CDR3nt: TGTGCCAGCAGCCTGCATCCTGGCAGGGGGGTCGAGCAGTACTTC
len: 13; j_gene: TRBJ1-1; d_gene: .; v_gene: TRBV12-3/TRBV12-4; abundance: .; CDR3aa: CASSLRVPAEAFF; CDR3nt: TGTGCCAGCAGTTTGAGGGTACCGGCTGAAGCTTTCTTT
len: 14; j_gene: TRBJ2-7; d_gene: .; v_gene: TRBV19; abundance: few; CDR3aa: CASSLATPSYEQYF; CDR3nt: TGTGCCAGTAGTTTAGCGACTCCCTCCTACGAGCAGTACTTC
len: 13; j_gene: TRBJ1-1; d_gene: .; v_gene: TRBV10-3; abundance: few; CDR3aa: CAITDRENTEAFF; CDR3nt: TGTGCCATCACGGATCGCGAAAACACTGAAGCTTTCTTT
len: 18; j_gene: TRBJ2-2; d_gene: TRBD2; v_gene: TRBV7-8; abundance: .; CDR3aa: CASSLRGGAGRDTGELFF; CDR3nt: TGTGCCAGCAGCCTGAGGGGAGGGGCAGGGCGGGATACCGGGGAGCTGTTTTTT
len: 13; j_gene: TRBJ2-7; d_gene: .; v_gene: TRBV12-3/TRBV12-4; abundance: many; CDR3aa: CASSPLTDYEQYF; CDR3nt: TGTGCCAGCAGTCCATTGACAGACTACGAGCAGTACTTC
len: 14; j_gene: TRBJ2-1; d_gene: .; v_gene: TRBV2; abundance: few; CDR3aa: CASSQEAGINEQFF; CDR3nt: TGTGCCAGCAGTCAGGAGGCGGGAATTAACGAGCAGTTCTTC
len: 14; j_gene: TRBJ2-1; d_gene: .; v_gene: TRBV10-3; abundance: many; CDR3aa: CAISSDRIHNEQFF; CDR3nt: TGTGCCATCAGTTCTGACCGTATTCACAATGAGCAGTTCTTC